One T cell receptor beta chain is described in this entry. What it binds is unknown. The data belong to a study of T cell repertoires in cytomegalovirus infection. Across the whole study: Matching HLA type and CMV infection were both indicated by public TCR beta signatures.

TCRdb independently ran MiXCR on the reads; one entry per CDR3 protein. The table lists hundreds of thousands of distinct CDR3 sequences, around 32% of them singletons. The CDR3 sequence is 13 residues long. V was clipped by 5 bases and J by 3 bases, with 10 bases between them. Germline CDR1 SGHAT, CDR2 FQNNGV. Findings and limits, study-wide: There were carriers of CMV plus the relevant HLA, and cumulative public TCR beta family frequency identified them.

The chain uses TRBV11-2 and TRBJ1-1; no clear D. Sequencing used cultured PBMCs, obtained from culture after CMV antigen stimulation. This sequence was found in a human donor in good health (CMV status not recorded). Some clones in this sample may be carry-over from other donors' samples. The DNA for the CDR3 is TGTGCCAGCAGCCTAAACTGGGACACTGAAGCTTTCTTT. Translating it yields CASSLNWDTEAFF.